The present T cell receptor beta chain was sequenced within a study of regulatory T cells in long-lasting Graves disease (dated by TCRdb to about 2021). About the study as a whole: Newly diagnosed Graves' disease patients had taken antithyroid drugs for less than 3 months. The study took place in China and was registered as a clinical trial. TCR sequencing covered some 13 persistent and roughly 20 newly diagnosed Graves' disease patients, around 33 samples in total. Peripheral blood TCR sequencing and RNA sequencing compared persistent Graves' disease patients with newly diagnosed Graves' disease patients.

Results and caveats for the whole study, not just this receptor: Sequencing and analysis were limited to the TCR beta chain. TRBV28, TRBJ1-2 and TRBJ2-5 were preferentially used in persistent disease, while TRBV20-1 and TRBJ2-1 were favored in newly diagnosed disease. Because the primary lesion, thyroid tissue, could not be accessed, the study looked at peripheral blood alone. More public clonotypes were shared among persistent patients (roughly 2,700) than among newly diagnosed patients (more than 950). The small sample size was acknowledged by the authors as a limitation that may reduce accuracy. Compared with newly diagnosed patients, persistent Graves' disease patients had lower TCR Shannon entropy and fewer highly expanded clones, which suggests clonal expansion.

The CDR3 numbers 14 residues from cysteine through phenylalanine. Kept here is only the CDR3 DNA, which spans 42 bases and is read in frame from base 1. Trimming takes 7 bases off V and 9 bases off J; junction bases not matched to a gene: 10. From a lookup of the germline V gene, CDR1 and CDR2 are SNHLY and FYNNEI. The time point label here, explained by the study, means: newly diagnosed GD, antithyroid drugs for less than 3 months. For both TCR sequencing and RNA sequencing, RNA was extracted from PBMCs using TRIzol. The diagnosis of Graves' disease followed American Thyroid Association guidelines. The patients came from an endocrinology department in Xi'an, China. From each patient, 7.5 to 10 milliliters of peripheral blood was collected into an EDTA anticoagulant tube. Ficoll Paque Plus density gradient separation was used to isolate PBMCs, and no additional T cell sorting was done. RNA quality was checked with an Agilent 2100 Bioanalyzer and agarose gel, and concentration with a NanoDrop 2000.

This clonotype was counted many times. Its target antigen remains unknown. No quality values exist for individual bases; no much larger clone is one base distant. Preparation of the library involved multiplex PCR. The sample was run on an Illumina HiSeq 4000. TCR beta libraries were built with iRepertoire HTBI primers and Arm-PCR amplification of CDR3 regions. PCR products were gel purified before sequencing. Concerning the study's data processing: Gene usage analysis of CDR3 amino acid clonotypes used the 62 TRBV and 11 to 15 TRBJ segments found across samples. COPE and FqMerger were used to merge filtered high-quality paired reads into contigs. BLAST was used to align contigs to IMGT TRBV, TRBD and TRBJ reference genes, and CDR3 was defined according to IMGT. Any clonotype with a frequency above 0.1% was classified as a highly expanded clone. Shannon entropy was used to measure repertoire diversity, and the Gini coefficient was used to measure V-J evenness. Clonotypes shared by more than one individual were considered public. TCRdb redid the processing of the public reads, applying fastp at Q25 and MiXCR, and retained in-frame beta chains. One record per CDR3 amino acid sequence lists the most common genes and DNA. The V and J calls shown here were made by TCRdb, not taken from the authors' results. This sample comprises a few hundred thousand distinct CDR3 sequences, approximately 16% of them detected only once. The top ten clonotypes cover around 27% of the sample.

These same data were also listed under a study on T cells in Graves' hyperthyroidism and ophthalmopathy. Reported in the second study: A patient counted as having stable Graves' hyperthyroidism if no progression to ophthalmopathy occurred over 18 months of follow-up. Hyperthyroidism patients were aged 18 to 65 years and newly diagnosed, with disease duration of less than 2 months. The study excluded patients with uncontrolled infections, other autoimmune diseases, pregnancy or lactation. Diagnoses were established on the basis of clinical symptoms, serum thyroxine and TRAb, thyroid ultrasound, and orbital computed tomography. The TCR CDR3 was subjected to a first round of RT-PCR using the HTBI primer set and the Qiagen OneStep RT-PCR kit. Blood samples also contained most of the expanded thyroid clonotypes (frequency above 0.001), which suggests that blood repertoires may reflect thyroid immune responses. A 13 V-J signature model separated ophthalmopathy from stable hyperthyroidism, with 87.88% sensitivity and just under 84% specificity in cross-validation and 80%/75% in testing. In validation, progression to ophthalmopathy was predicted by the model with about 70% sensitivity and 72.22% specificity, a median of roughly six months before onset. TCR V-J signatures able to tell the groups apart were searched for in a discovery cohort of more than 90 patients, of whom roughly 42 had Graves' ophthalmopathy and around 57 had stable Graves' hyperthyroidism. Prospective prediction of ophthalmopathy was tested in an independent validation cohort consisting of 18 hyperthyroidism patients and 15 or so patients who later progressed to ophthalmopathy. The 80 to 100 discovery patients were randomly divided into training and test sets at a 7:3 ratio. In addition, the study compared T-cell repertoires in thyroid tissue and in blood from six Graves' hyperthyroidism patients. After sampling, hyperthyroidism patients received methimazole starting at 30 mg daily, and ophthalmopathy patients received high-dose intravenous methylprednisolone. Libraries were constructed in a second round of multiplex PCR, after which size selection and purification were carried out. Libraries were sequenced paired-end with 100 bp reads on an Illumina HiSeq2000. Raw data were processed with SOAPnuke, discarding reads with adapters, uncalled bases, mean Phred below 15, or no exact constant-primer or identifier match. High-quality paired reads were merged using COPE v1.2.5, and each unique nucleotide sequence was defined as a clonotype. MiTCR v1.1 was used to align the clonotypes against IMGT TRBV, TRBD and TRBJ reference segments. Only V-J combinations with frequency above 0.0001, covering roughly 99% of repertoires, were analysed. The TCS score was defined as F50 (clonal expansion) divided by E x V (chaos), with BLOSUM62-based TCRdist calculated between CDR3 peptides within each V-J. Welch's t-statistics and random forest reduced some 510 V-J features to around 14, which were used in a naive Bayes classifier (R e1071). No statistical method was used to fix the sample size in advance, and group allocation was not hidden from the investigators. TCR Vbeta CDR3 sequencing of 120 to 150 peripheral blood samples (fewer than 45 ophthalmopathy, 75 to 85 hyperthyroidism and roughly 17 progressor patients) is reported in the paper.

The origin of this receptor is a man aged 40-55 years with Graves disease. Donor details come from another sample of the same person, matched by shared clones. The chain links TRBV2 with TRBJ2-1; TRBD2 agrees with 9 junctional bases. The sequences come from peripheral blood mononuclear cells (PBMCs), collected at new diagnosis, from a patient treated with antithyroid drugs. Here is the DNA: TGTGCCAGCATGATCGAGCGGGGGGTTGGTGAGCAGTTCTTC. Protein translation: CASMIERGVGEQFF.